A single sample gave rise to the 15 T cell receptor beta chains below, sequenced in a study of cytomegalovirus exposure and HLA in healthy donors (dated by TCRdb to 2016 to 2017). Libraries were constructed by the immunoSEQ multiplex PCR assay. For the multiplex PCR, a mixture combining 60 forward primers for TCR Vbeta segments and 13 reverse primers for TCR Jbeta segments was used. The clones in this table, taken by TCRdb from immuneACCESS, are in-frame only. Not every clone is retained; where verified, under half of the shortfall comes from an unresolved V gene, and the cause of the rest is unknown. A total of around 230,000 clones appear in this sample, roughly 73% of them only once. 0.4% to 0.6% of the sample comes from the top ten. Sequenced: PBMCs. The receptors here all came from a boy younger than 18 in good health and CMV-seronegative.

This chain uses TRBV30 with TRBJ1-2, with 9 bases aligning to TRBD1. V shed 3 bases and J 8 bases; nucleotides not matched to a gene: 10. There are 14 residues in the CDR3. Germline loops: CDR1 GTSNPN, CDR2 SVGIG (reference sequence). For the CDR3, the DNA is TGTGCCTGGAGGTTGACAGGGGGATTCGGCGGCTACACCTTC. Protein sequence: CAWRLTGGFGGYTF.

V gene TRBV7-8 combines with J gene TRBJ2-1; tentatively, D is TRBD2 (6 bases). The CDR3 length is 15 residues. Germline assignment: CDR1 SGHVS and CDR2 FQNEAQ. Deletions cut 2 bases from V and 1 base from J, with 9 bases between. The CDR3 reads CASSLFSGSYNEQFF. CDR3 nucleotides: TGTGCCAGCAGCTTATTTAGCGGTTCCTACAATGAGCAGTTCTTC.

The rearrangement links TRBV14 to TRBJ1-6, with 7 bases that match TRBD1. V lost 4 bases, J lost 7 bases, and 7 bases stayed unmatched. The CDR3 has 15 residues. CDR1 SGHDN and CDR2 FVKESK come from the germline V gene. CDR3 coding DNA: TGTGCCAGCAGCCTTAACAGGGGTGTCAATTCACCCCTCCACTTT. Protein product: CASSLNRGVNSPLHF.

J is TRBJ1-1 and V is TRBV5-1, with TRBD1 as a possible D gene (6 bases). The germline V gene encodes CDR1 SGHRS and CDR2 YFSETQ. The CDR3 spans 17 residues. V lost 4 bases, J lost 6 bases, and 25 bases lay in between. The CDR3 nucleotides read TGCGCCAGCAGCCAAAGCGTATTTTTCCAGGGGACGGCTGAAGCTTTCTTT. This sequence encodes CASSQSVFFQGTAEAFF.

The V gene is TRBV9, the J gene TRBJ2-6, with a tentative D call TRBD1 (5 bases). Germline V gene sequence: CDR1 SGDLS, CDR2 YYNGEE. The CDR3 totals 18 residues. V was pared by 3 bases and J by 1 base, with 17 bases between. The CDR3 region has the DNA TGTGCCAGCAGCGACAGACAGAACCCCAAGTCTGGGGCCAACGTCCTGACTTTC. It specifies CASSDRQNPKSGANVLTF.

The chain couples TRBV30 to TRBJ2-2; 10 bases map to TRBD1. V lost 2 bases, J lost 3 bases, and 3 bases stayed unmatched. CDR1 and CDR2 from the germline V gene are GTSNPN and SVGIG (reference sequence). This CDR3 spans 15 amino acids. The CDR3 DNA reads as TGTGCCTGGAGTCGACAGGGGGCGTACACCGGGGAGCTGTTTTTT. The encoded protein is CAWSRQGAYTGELFF.

This CDR3 is CASRGSAGLNTEAFF. Here the CDR3 DNA reads TGTGCCAGCAGGGGATCGGCGGGGTTGAACACTGAAGCTTTCTTT. The V call is TRBV6-1, the J call TRBJ1-1; D gene uncertain. This CDR3 comprises 15 residues. V was shortened by 6 bases and J by 0 bases, with 14 bases between the two germline ends. Germline CDR1 and CDR2: MNHNS and SASEGT.

The chain is built from TRBV30 and TRBJ1-5; 8 bases map to TRBD1. CDR1 is GTSNPN and CDR2 is SVGIG in the germline V gene (reference sequence). V shed 0 bases and J 7 bases; nucleotides not matched to a gene: 5. This CDR3 contains 14 residues. The chain's CDR3 is CAWSVDRGGQPQHF. CDR3 nucleotides: TGTGCCTGGAGTGTAGACAGGGGAGGGCAGCCCCAGCATTTT.

The gene calls are TRBV4-1 and TRBJ2-1; TRBD1 matches 7 bases. CDR1 MGHRA and CDR2 YSYEKL come from the germline V gene. The CDR3 covers 15 residues. J gave up 2 bases and V 1 base, and 2 bases lay outside the gene matches. The chain's CDR3 is CASSQGQGTYNEQFF. CDR3 bases: TGCGCCAGCAGCCAAGGACAGGGAACCTACAATGAGCAGTTCTTC.

The chain joins TRBV5-1 to TRBJ2-3; 7 nucleotides agree with TRBD1. V lost 5 bases to trimming and J lost 0 bases; unmatched junction nucleotides: 9. The CDR3 runs 16 residues. Per germline, CDR1 SGHRS and CDR2 YFSETQ. The CDR3 reads CASRTTGSYSTDTQYF. The CDR3 region has the DNA TGCGCCAGCAGGACGACAGGGTCCTATAGCACAGATACGCAGTATTTT.

This clone was recorded once. Its ends do not fully match the called genes, so a read error is possible. The V and J genes are TRBV20-1 and TRBJ1-1; D is unclear. Germline CDR1 reads DFQATT; CDR2 reads SNEGSKA (reference sequence). The CDR3 runs 11 residues. The CDR3 here is CSAKFMGAVGF. The CDR3 DNA reads TGCAGTGCTAAGTTCATGGGCGCAGTTGGGTTT.

The genes are TRBV18 and TRBJ2-1; D unclear. CDR1 KGHSH and CDR2 LQKENI come from the germline V gene. This CDR3 is built from 13 residues. V was clipped by 0 bases and J by 4 bases, with 4 bases between them. CDR3 nucleotides: TGTGCCAGCTCACCACCCAGGTACAATGAGCAGTTCTTC. Its protein is CASSPPRYNEQFF.

The chain has TRBV30 and TRBJ2-7, with D tentatively TRBD2 (7 bases). V was trimmed by 0 bases and J by 3 bases, leaving 9 bases between them. This CDR3 is 13 amino acids long. Germline V gives CDR1 GTSNPN, CDR2 SVGIG (reference sequence). The CDR3 sequence: CAWSVRGGYEQYF. CDR3 DNA sequence: TGTGCCTGGAGTGTTAGGGGGGGCTACGAGCAGTACTTC.

The chain couples TRBV27 to TRBJ2-2, with TRBD2 as a possible D gene (6 bases). Germline V CDR1 and CDR2: MNHEY, SMNVEV (reference sequence). V dropped 6 bases and J dropped 4 bases, with 12 bases sitting between them. This CDR3 comprises 14 residues. The CDR3 loop is CASSSSASTGELFF. DNA of the CDR3: TGTGCCAGCAGCTCTAGCGCTAGCACCGGGGAGCTGTTTTTT.

This clone was seen more than once but under ten times. The J gene is TRBJ2-1, the V gene TRBV7-9; a possible D gene is TRBD1 (6 bases). The CDR3 totals 14 residues. The V and J ends lost 4 bases and 4 bases respectively, with 11 bases between them. Germline CDR1 is SEHNR and CDR2 is FQNEAQ (reference sequence). CDR3 sequence reads: CASSYRDKYNEQFF. In nucleotides, the CDR3 is TGTGCCAGCAGCTACCGGGACAAATACAATGAGCAGTTCTTC.